These T cell receptor beta chains were read from a single sample in a study of shared clonotypes between healthy human individuals. Using immunoSEQ multiplex PCR, the repertoire was profiled, and TCRdb retains in-frame clones only, with some absent. The sample lists around 2,000,000 clones; roughly 94% were seen once. Material: naive CD8+ T cells sorted from blood. The receptors originated from a man younger than 35 in good health. CDR3s include the opening cysteine and the closing phenylalanine or tryptophan. D genes are given only for firm matches. Not every row has a clone size; where given, it reads once, few, many or a size class.

v_call,j_call,d_call,clone_size,cdr3_aa,cdr3_nt
TRBV30,TRBJ1-5,NA,many,CAWSFTGTVQPQHF,TGTGCCTGGAGTTTTACGGGAACGGTTCAGCCCCAGCATTTT
TRBV4-1,TRBJ2-7,TRBD1,NA,CASSQRTGGNYEQYF,TGCGCCAGCAGCCAAAGGACAGGGGGCAACTACGAGCAGTACTTC
TRBV27,TRBJ2-4,NA,NA,CASSFPPNQYF,TGTGCCAGCAGTTTCCCCCCCAATCAGTACTTC
TRBV7-9,TRBJ1-4,TRBD1,NA,CASSLTGGNEKLFF,TGTGCCAGCAGCTTGACAGGGGGCAATGAAAAACTGTTTTTT
TRBV10-3,TRBJ1-3,NA,NA,CAISEGQFPSGNTIYF,TGTGCCATCAGTGAGGGACAGTTCCCCTCTGGAAACACCATATATTTT
TRBV20-1,TRBJ2-7,NA,NA,CSARSSYEQYF,TGCAGTGCTCGGTCCTCCTACGAGCAGTACTTC
TRBV28,TRBJ2-4,NA,NA,CASSDTGNIQYF,TGTGCCAGCAGTGACACAGGGAACATTCAGTACTTC
TRBV5-6,TRBJ1-1,TRBD1,NA,CASSEGGMNTEAFF,TGTGCCAGCAGCGAAGGGGGCATGAACACTGAAGCTTTCTTT
TRBV6-5,TRBJ2-5,NA,NA,CASGLAPGLETQYF,TGTGCCAGCGGTCTAGCCCCGGGATTAGAGACCCAGTACTTC
TRBV29-1,TRBJ1-1,NA,NA,CSVEDLRDAGGTEAFF,TGCAGCGTTGAAGATCTACGGGACGCCGGAGGGACTGAAGCTTTCTTT
TRBV6-1,TRBJ2-1,NA,NA,CASSGLGGSYNEQFF,TGTGCCAGCAGCGGGCTTGGGGGGTCCTACAATGAGCAGTTCTTC
TRBV29-1,TRBJ2-6,NA,NA,CSVWAVDSGANVLTF,TGCAGCGTTTGGGCGGTCGACTCTGGGGCCAACGTCCTGACTTTC
TRBV28,TRBJ1-5,NA,NA,CASSPRRVRFRSNQPQHF,TGTGCCAGCAGTCCGCGTAGGGTCAGATTTAGGAGCAATCAGCCCCAGCATTTT
TRBV14,TRBJ2-1,TRBD1,NA,CASSQVGAGGDEQFF,TGTGCCAGCAGCCAAGTGGGGGCAGGGGGAGATGAGCAGTTCTTC
TRBV25-1,TRBJ2-5,TRBD1,NA,CASSEIRQGQETQYF,TGTGCCAGCAGTGAAATAAGACAGGGCCAAGAGACCCAGTACTTC
TRBV10-2,TRBJ2-7,NA,NA,CASSENRDGPYEQYF,TGCGCCAGCAGTGAGAACCGGGACGGGCCCTACGAGCAGTACTTC
TRBV19,TRBJ2-5,NA,NA,CASSIGDVRNQYF,TGTGCCAGTAGTATAGGGGACGTCAGAAACCAGTACTTC
TRBV5-8,TRBJ2-3,NA,once,CASSLIPGADTQYF,TGTGCCAGCAGCTTGATCCCCGGTGCAGATACGCAGTATTTT
TRBV21-1,TRBJ1-2,NA,NA,CASSKERGDYGYTF,TGTGCCAGCAGCAAAGAGAGGGGGGACTATGGCTACACCTTC
TRBV23-1,TRBJ2-7,NA,NA,CASSQKDDRTPSREQYF,TGCGCCAGCAGTCAAAAGGATGACAGGACCCCTTCCAGGGAGCAGTACTTC
TRBV27,TRBJ2-7,TRBD1,NA,CASSTGDYEQYF,TGTGCCAGCAGCACAGGGGACTACGAGCAGTACTTC
TRBV6-5,TRBJ2-7,NA,NA,CASSYSGETVYEQYF,TGTGCCAGCAGTTACTCAGGGGAGACGGTATACGAGCAGTACTTC
TRBV19,TRBJ1-2,NA,NA,CASLSPRTYFYGYTF,TGTGCCAGTCTCAGCCCCAGGACATACTTCTATGGCTACACCTTC
TRBV30,TRBJ1-6,NA,few,CAWSPDRTSPLHF,TGTGCCTGGAGTCCTGACAGGACTTCACCCCTCCACTTT
TRBV5-6,TRBJ1-1,NA,NA,CASSLLPGREGGTEAFF,TGTGCCAGCAGCTTATTGCCAGGAAGGGAAGGTGGCACTGAAGCTTTCTTT
TRBV18,TRBJ1-1,NA,NA,CASSESNTEAFF,TGTGCCAGCTCAGAGTCGAACACTGAAGCTTTCTTT
TRBV7-9,TRBJ1-1,TRBD1,once,CASSAQTGEGGTEAFF,TGTGCCAGCAGCGCGCAAACAGGGGAAGGTGGGACTGAAGCTTTCTTT
TRBV4-1,TRBJ1-3,NA,NA,CASSLHSTGAGNTIYF,TGCGCCAGCAGCCTTCACTCTACCGGGGCCGGAAACACCATATATTTT
TRBV13,TRBJ2-5,NA,NA,CASSSAGAGDVGTQYF,TGTGCCAGCAGCTCCGCGGGGGCGGGGGATGTTGGGACCCAGTACTTC
TRBV30,TRBJ2-5,NA,NA,CAWGGMYQETQYF,TGTGCCTGGGGCGGGATGTACCAAGAGACCCAGTACTTC